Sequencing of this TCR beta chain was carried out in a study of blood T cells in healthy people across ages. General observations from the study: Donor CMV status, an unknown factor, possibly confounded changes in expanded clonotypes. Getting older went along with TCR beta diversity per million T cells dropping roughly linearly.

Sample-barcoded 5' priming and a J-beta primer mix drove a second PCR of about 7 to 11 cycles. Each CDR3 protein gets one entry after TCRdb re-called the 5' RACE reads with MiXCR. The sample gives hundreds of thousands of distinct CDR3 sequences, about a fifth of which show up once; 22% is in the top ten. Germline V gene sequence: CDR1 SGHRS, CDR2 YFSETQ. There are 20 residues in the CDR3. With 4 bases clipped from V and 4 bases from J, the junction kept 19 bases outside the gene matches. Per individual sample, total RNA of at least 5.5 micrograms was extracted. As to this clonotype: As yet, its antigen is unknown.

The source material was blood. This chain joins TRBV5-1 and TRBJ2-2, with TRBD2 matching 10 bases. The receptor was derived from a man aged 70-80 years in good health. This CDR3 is CASSPGWRTSGFRGTGELFF. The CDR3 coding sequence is TGCGCCAGCAGCCCCGGTTGGAGGACTAGCGGATTCCGAGGCACCGGGGAGCTGTTTTTT.